This is a list of T cell receptor beta chains from one sample in a study of T cells after yellow fever vaccination. A single record per CDR3 protein comes from TCRdb applying MiXCR to the 5' RACE reads. The table has roughly 160,000 distinct CDR3 sequences, over 7% seen once; the top ten hold around 40%. This specimen consisted of CD8+ T cells sorted from PBMCs, obtained 45 days after the yellow fever booster vaccination. The receptor set was obtained from a man aged 18 to 29 who received the YFV17D yellow fever vaccine. Each CDR3 is given with its conserved first and last residue. D genes are given only for firm matches. Size is omitted from some rows. Given values are once, few, many or a class for expanded clones.

CDR3,DNA,V,J,D,length,size
CASSFWGGHRSIQYF,TGTGCCAGCAGTTTCTGGGGGGGCCATCGTTCCATTCAGTACTTC,TRBV28,TRBJ2-4,NA,15,NA
CASGPDRGDFNEKLFF,TGTGCCAGCGGTCCGGACAGGGGCGACTTTAATGAAAAACTGTTTTTT,TRBV2,TRBJ1-4,TRBD1,16,NA
CASSPIPGEDGYTF,TGTGCCAGCAGCCCGATCCCAGGGGAGGATGGCTACACCTTC,TRBV7-2,TRBJ1-2,NA,14,NA
CASSFLSLADTQYF,TGTGCCAGCAGTTTCCTCTCACTAGCGGATACGCAGTATTTT,TRBV6-6,TRBJ2-3,TRBD2,14,many
CASSPGTGAGDTQYF,TGTGCCAGCTCACCCGGGACAGGGGCGGGAGATACGCAGTATTTT,TRBV19,TRBJ2-3,TRBD1,15,few
CASRILQGAYEQYF,TGCGCCAGCAGAATACTACAGGGCGCCTACGAGCAGTACTTC,TRBV10-2,TRBJ2-7,NA,14,few
CASSLSYNEQFF,TGTGCCAGCAGCTTATCCTACAATGAGCAGTTCTTC,TRBV11-2,TRBJ2-1,NA,12,many
CASSLGSLAGYQETQYF,TGTGCCAGCAGCTTGGGGTCACTAGCGGGGTACCAAGAGACCCAGTACTTC,TRBV5-4,TRBJ2-5,TRBD2,17,few
CASSLALGYELFF,TGTGCCAGCAGCTTAGCGCTGGGATATGAGCTGTTTTTT,TRBV7-6,TRBJ2-2,NA,13,NA
CASSRGTSGYPDTQYF,TGTGCCAGCAGCCGCGGGACTAGCGGGTATCCAGATACGCAGTATTTT,TRBV7-9,TRBJ2-3,TRBD2,16,NA
CASSLSRMNEQFF,TGCGCCAGCAGCCTTTCCCGTATGAATGAGCAGTTCTTC,TRBV4-1,TRBJ2-1,NA,13,few
CASSQEYRVGTEAFF,TGTGCCAGCAGCCAAGAATACAGGGTTGGCACTGAAGCTTTCTTT,TRBV14,TRBJ1-1,NA,15,NA
CAISESVSSVYGYTF,TGTGCCATCAGTGAGTCGGTCAGCTCAGTCTATGGCTACACCTTC,TRBV10-3,TRBJ1-2,NA,15,NA
CASSETLGGSPLHF,TGTGCCAGCAGCGAAACCCTCGGGGGTTCACCCCTCCACTTT,TRBV5-6,TRBJ1-6,NA,14,NA
CASSFGQGAHNEQFF,TGTGCCAGCAGTTTTGGACAGGGGGCGCATAATGAGCAGTTCTTC,TRBV27,TRBJ2-1,TRBD1,15,few
CASWERGNQPQHF,TGTGCCAGTTGGGAGCGGGGCAATCAGCCCCAGCATTTT,TRBV19,TRBJ1-5,NA,13,few
CASSLVLSGEFHTGELFF,TGTGCCAGCAGCTTAGTTCTCAGCGGCGAATTCCACACCGGGGAGCTGTTTTTT,TRBV11-2,TRBJ2-2,NA,18,NA
CASSFRGTYEQYF,TGTGCCAGCAGCTTCCGGGGCACCTACGAGCAGTACTTC,TRBV13,TRBJ2-7,NA,13,NA
CASTLRWQYGYTF,TGTGCCAGCACTCTAAGGTGGCAGTACGGCTACACCTTC,TRBV12-3/TRBV12-4,TRBJ1-2,NA,13,few
CASRVSSGQPQHF,TGTGCCAGCAGGGTTAGTTCGGGTCAGCCCCAGCATTTT,TRBV6-1,TRBJ1-5,NA,13,NA
CSAPRGGRGEGEQFF,TGCAGTGCTCCCAGGGGGGGTAGGGGTGAGGGTGAGCAGTTCTTC,TRBV20-1,TRBJ2-1,NA,15,few
CASYRVTEAFF,TGTGCCAGCTACCGGGTGACTGAAGCTTTCTTT,TRBV7-2,TRBJ1-1,NA,11,NA
CASSQDTGQRYEQYF,TGCGCCAGCAGCCAAGACACTGGGCAGCGGTACGAGCAGTACTTC,TRBV4-1,TRBJ2-7,NA,15,many
CASSGGQGAFTDTQYF,TGCGCCAGCAGCGGAGGACAGGGGGCCTTCACAGATACGCAGTATTTT,TRBV5-1,TRBJ2-3,TRBD1,16,NA
CASSRSGQANDEQFF,TGTGCCAGCAGTCGCTCGGGACAGGCAAACGATGAGCAGTTCTTC,TRBV6-4,TRBJ2-1,TRBD1,15,many
CASSLTGNLAETQYF,TGTGCCAGCAGCTTAACGGGTAACCTAGCGGAGACCCAGTACTTC,TRBV7-9,TRBJ2-5,NA,15,NA
CASTGSSNQPQHF,TGTGCCAGCACGGGGTCATCCAATCAGCCCCAGCATTTT,TRBV2,TRBJ1-5,NA,13,NA
CASSLEGWDQPQHF,TGTGCCAGCAGCTTAGAGGGTTGGGATCAGCCCCAGCATTTT,TRBV7-9,TRBJ1-5,NA,14,few
CASSPQTGDPTF,TGCGCCAGCAGCCCTCAGACAGGGGATCCCACCTTC,TRBV4-1,TRBJ1-2,TRBD1,12,few
CASSFRGGNSPLHF,TGTGCCAGCAGCTTTCGGGGGGGTAATTCACCCCTCCACTTT,TRBV5-4,TRBJ1-6,NA,14,NA
CASSYSETAANTEAFF,TGTGCCAGCAGTTACTCAGAAACGGCTGCGAACACTGAAGCTTTCTTT,TRBV6-2/TRBV6-3,TRBJ1-1,NA,16,NA
CASSVEGNGGSTDTQYF,TGTGCCAGCAGCGTAGAGGGGAATGGGGGATCGACAGATACGCAGTATTTT,TRBV9,TRBJ2-3,NA,17,few
CASSQGRGNSNQPQHF,TGCGCCAGCAGCCAAGGGAGGGGAAATAGCAATCAGCCCCAGCATTTT,TRBV4-1,TRBJ1-5,NA,16,few
CASSSRGLRDYEQYF,TGTGCCAGCAGTTCCCGGGGCCTAAGGGACTACGAGCAGTACTTC,TRBV6-5,TRBJ2-7,NA,15,few
CSLRIWVDEAFF,TGCAGCCTGCGAATTTGGGTGGACGAAGCTTTCTTT,TRBV29-1,TRBJ1-1,NA,12,few
CASSLGGGLYNYEQYF,TGTGCCAGCAGCTTAGGTGGGGGGCTCTACAACTACGAGCAGTACTTC,TRBV7-9,TRBJ2-7,NA,16,medium-sized
CASSHLREVLNDGYTF,TGCGCCAGCAGCCACCTCCGGGAAGTCCTGAACGATGGCTACACCTTC,TRBV4-3,TRBJ1-2,NA,16,few
CASSSPDSYEQYF,TGTGCCAGCAGCTCACCGGACAGCTACGAGCAGTACTTC,TRBV7-2,TRBJ2-7,NA,13,NA
CASSLGATYNEQFF,TGTGCCAGCAGTTTAGGGGCGACCTACAATGAGCAGTTCTTC,TRBV12-3/TRBV12-4,TRBJ2-1,NA,14,many
CASSFFTGLTGELFF,TGTGCCAGCAGCTTTTTTACAGGGTTGACCGGGGAGCTGTTTTTT,TRBV11-2,TRBJ2-2,NA,15,NA
CASSQRLAGGIDTQYF,TGCGCCAGCAGCCAAAGACTAGCGGGAGGGATAGATACGCAGTATTTT,TRBV4-1,TRBJ2-3,TRBD2,16,NA
CASSPLGFGTRRIEQFF,TGTGCCAGCAGCCCCCTCGGGTTCGGGACTAGACGTATTGAGCAGTTCTTC,TRBV3-1,TRBJ2-1,TRBD2,17,NA
CASSQERRMGVETQYF,TGTGCCAGCAGCCAAGAAAGAAGGATGGGGGTAGAGACCCAGTACTTC,TRBV3-1,TRBJ2-5,NA,16,NA
CSARGGKGTSYNEQFF,TGCAGTGCTAGAGGGGGCAAGGGGACATCCTACAATGAGCAGTTCTTC,TRBV20-1,TRBJ2-1,NA,16,NA
CASAPWDRGRETQYF,TGCGCCAGCGCTCCGTGGGACAGGGGTCGGGAGACCCAGTACTTC,TRBV4-1,TRBJ2-5,TRBD1,15,few
CAISERGRESREQYF,TGTGCCATCAGTGAGCGGGGCAGGGAGAGTCGCGAGCAGTACTTC,TRBV10-3,TRBJ2-7,NA,15,many
CASSPRAARLAKNIQYF,TGCGCCAGCAGCCCCCGGGCAGCTCGACTAGCCAAAAACATTCAGTACTTC,TRBV5-1,TRBJ2-4,NA,17,many
CASSQGGGATDTQYF,TGCGCCAGCAGCCAGGGCGGGGGGGCAACAGATACGCAGTATTTT,TRBV4-3,TRBJ2-3,TRBD2,15,few
CAISEGVNTEAFF,TGTGCCATCAGTGAAGGAGTGAACACTGAAGCTTTCTTT,TRBV10-3,TRBJ1-1,NA,13,NA
CASTKSGYTEAFF,TGTGCCAGCACAAAGTCGGGGTACACTGAAGCTTTCTTT,TRBV7-9,TRBJ1-1,NA,13,many
CASSYDGAYEQYF,TGTGCCAGCAGTTACGACGGAGCCTACGAGCAGTACTTC,TRBV6-2/TRBV6-3,TRBJ2-7,NA,13,few